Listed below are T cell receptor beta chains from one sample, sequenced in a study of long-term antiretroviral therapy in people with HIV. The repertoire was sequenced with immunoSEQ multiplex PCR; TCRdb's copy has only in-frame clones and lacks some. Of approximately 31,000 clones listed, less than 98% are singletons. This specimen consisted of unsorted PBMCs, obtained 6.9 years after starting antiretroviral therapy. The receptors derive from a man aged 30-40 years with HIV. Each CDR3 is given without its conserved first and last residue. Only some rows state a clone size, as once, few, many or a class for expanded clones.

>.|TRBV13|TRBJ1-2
ASSLGLKGGADGYT
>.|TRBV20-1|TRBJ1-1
SATPAPS
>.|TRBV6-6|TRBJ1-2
ASQFETGGPYYT
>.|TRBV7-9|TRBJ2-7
ASSSKGQGTYEQY
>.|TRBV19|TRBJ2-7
ASSAVDRAPYEQY
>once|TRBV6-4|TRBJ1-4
ASRPSGTGDEKLF
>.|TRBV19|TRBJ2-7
AGGTTEYEQY
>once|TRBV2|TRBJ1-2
ASSSTGGKEGYT
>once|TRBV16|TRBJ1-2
ASSQYKDKMGYT
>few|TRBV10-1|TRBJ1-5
ASKARKPQH
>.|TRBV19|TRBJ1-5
ASSIEGVGDQPQH
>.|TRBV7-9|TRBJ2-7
ASSPVQGGSYEQY
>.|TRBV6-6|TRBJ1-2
ASNSQGYT
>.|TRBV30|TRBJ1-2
AWASSPTGLNYGYT
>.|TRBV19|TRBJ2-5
ASHSPGTGETQY
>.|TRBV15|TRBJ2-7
ATSRESGSYEQY
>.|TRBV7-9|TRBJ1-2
ASSLVGQVSDGYT
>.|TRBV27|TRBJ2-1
ASSSYSGSGDNEQF
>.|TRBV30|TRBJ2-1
AWSVLETGETSEQF
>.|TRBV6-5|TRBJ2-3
ASTNEGSTQY
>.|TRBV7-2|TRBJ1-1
ASSLRWGFEAF
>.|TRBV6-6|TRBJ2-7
ASRGTEGPYEQY
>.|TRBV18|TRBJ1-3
ASSPNSGNTIY